This TCR beta chain was observed in a study of CXCR3-negative and CXCR3-positive naive CD8 T cells. Broader study findings: TRB CDR3 properties served as the basis for inferring TCR strength, and surface CD5 was comparable between naive subsets. CXCR3-positive naive cells carried more hydrophobic TRB CDR3s than CXCR3-negative ones.

Each TRB cDNA library was prepared by 5' RACE (with UMI labels). TCRdb re-analyzed the 5' RACE reads; it lists each CDR3 protein once, without DNA. The data include 65,000 to 75,000 distinct CDR3 sequences; the top ten clones carry approximately 0.76%. About this clonotype itself: What it binds is not known.

Germline V CDR1 and CDR2: MDHEN, SYDVKM. This CDR3 has 14 amino acids. The chain combines TRBV28 with TRBJ1-5; with no DNA, the TCRdb D assignment of TRBD1 cannot be verified. Sequences were obtained from naive CXCR3+ CD8+ T cells from blood. The subset is: CD45RO-CCR7+CD27+CD95- naive CD8+ T cells expressing CXCR3 (TNR3+). This TCR came from a human donor in good health. Some clones in this sample may be carry-over from other donors' samples. The CDR3 sequence is CASSRDRANQPQHF. The full variable domain, rest sourced from reference TRBV28 and TRBJ1-5, is DVKVTQSSRYLVKRTGEKVFLECVQDMDHENMFWYRQDPGLGLRLIYFSYDVKMKEKGDIPEGYSVSREKKERFSLILESASTNQTSMYLCASSRDRANQPQHFGDGTRLSIL.